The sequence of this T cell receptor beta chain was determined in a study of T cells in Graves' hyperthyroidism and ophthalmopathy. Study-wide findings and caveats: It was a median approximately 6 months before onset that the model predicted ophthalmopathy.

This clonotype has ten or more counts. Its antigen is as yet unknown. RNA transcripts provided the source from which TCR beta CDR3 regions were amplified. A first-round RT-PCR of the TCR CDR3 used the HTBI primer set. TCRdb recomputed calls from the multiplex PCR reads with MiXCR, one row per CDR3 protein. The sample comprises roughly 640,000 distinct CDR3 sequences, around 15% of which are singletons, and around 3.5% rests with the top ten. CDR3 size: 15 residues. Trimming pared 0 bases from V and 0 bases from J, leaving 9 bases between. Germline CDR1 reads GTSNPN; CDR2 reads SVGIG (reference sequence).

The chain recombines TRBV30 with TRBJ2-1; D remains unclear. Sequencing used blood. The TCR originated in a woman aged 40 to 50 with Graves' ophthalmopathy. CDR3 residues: CAWSVLASSYNEQFF. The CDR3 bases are TGTGCCTGGAGTGTACTGGCAAGCTCCTACAATGAGCAGTTCTTC.